Listed here are 13 T cell receptor beta chains from one sample, sequenced in a study of blood T cell repertoires in COVID-19. Profiled with immunoSEQ multiplex PCR; TCRdb holds only in-frame clones, not every one. The repertoire includes about 90,000 clones, roughly 92% of them detected once, and about 6.6% sits in the top ten. Sequencing used peripheral blood. The receptor set was obtained from a woman aged 55-69 years with active COVID-19.

The rearrangement uses TRBV7-2 and TRBJ2-2; TRBD1 matches at 7 bases. CDR3 length: 15 residues. V was clipped by 0 bases and J by 9 bases; unmatched bases: 7. Germline CDR1 SGHTA, CDR2 FQGNSA. The CDR3 is CASSLAAGGLRELFF. CDR3 sequence (DNA): TGTGCCAGCAGCTTAGCGGCAGGGGGTCTCAGGGAGCTGTTTTTT.

The chain recombines TRBV30 with TRBJ2-3; TRBD2 matches at 9 bases. J was trimmed by 2 bases and V by 2 bases; bases with no gene match: 5. Germline V CDR1 and CDR2: GTSNPN, SVGIG (reference sequence). CDR3 size: 15 residues. The CDR3 region has the DNA TGTGCCTGGAGTCAACTAGCGGGCCTCACAGATACGCAGTATTTT. Protein: CAWSQLAGLTDTQYF.

V is TRBV10-3 and J is TRBJ1-5; D is unresolved. The CDR3 loop spans 15 amino acids. V was shortened by 4 bases and J by 2 bases, with 12 bases between the two germline ends. Germline V CDR1 and CDR2: ENHRY, SYGVKD. The CDR3 nucleotides read TGTGCCATCAGTGCGGCGGTTGCGGGCAATCAGCCCCAGCATTTT. Residues: CAISAAVAGNQPQHF.

The chain is built from TRBV11-2 and TRBJ1-2, with 9 bases aligning to TRBD1. From germline, CDR1 is SGHAT and CDR2 FQNNGV. The V and J ends lost 10 bases and 8 bases, in that order; junction bases with no gene match: 5. The CDR3 loop spans 11 amino acids. CDR3 protein: CATLGTGGYTF. The CDR3 coding sequence is TGTGCCACCCTGGGGACAGGGGGCTACACCTTC.

The chain employs TRBV30 and TRBJ1-4, with D possibly TRBD1 on 5 matching bases. Germline V lookup: CDR1 GTSNPN, CDR2 SVGIG (reference sequence). Trimming shortened V by 7 bases and J by 6 bases, and 12 bases separated the two germline ends. This CDR3 contains 12 residues. In DNA form, the CDR3 reads TGTGCCTCGGAAGCGGGGGATGAAAAACTGTTTTTT. Its translation: CASEAGDEKLFF.

Only one count was recorded for this clone. V and J are TRBV28 and TRBJ2-2, with 9 bases lining up with TRBD2. The CDR3 sequence is 14 residues long. Per germline, CDR1 MDHEN and CDR2 SYDVKM. Losses at the gene ends were 6 bases for V and 3 bases for J; bases not matched to a gene: 2. CDR3 region: CASSSSGDTGELFF. The CDR3 DNA reads TGTGCCAGCAGCTCTAGCGGGGACACCGGGGAGCTGTTTTTT.

The V gene is TRBV4-1, the J gene TRBJ2-7, with D maybe TRBD2 (6 bases). Trimming left V 0 bases short and J 2 bases short, with 17 bases between. CDR1 and CDR2 from the germline V gene are MGHRA and YSYEKL. The CDR3 contains 17 residues. The CDR3 DNA reads as TGCGCCAGCAGCCAAGATCCCGCTAGCGCCTCACCCTACGAGCAGTACTTC. This codes for CASSQDPASASPYEQYF.

The chain joins TRBV15 to TRBJ2-3, with 8 positions matching TRBD2. Germline V CDR1 and CDR2: LNHNV, YYDKDF (reference sequence). With V trimmed by 4 bases and J by 1 base, 7 bases remained unmatched. This CDR3 region has 16 residues. CDR3 DNA: TGTGCCACCAGCATTTCATATAGCGGGGGCACAGATACGCAGTATTTT. Translated, it gives CATSISYSGGTDTQYF.

The J gene is TRBJ2-2, the V gene TRBV10-1; the D gene is possibly TRBD1 (7 bases). This CDR3 is built from 16 residues. Trimming shortened V by 2 bases and J by 5 bases, and 15 bases separated the two germline ends. From germline, CDR1 is WNHNN and CDR2 SYGVQD (reference sequence). The CDR3 protein is CASSEGGGGKTGELFF. The CDR3, as DNA: TGCGCCAGCAGTGAGGGAGGGGGCGGGAAGACCGGGGAGCTGTTTTTT.

J is TRBJ1-1 and V is TRBV29-1, with 7 bases aligning to TRBD1. CDR3 length: 11 residues. Germline V gene data show CDR1 as SQVTM and CDR2 as ANQGSEA. V was pared by 5 bases and J by 6 bases, with 3 bases of the junction left unmatched. CDR3 sequence reads: CSVKGAAEAFF. In DNA, the CDR3 is TGCAGCGTTAAGGGGGCTGCTGAAGCTTTCTTT.

The J gene is TRBJ1-5, the V gene TRBV7-8, with D possibly TRBD1 on 6 matching bases. V was pared by 3 bases and J by 3 bases, with 12 bases between. CDR3 length equals 15 residues. Germline CDR1 SGHVS, CDR2 FQNEAQ. This chain's CDR3 is CASSLGRGPNQPQHF. CDR3 DNA sequence: TGTGCCAGCAGCTTGGGCAGGGGACCCAATCAGCCCCAGCATTTT.

J is TRBJ1-1 and V is TRBV6-2 or TRBV6-3; 9 bases map to TRBD1. The CDR3 has 14 amino acids. Trimming at V came to 4 bases and at J to 3 bases, leaving 3 bases not matched to a gene. Germline loops: CDR1 MNHEY, CDR2 SVGEGT. The CDR3 region is CASSSTGGYTEAFF. Written as DNA, the CDR3 is TGTGCCAGCAGTTCGACAGGGGGATACACTGAAGCTTTCTTT.

This clone was seen once. CDR3 coding DNA: TGTGCCAGCAGCCAGGACAGGGGTGAAAAACTGTTTTTT. It is translated as CASSQDRGEKLFF. The rearrangement joins TRBV4-2 to TRBJ1-4, with 9 nucleotides matching TRBD1. The CDR3 sequence is 13 residues long. Germline V gene sequence: CDR1 LGHNA, CDR2 YNFKEQ. Losses at the gene ends were 3 bases for V and 7 bases for J; bases not matched to a gene: 0.